This T cell receptor beta chain was sequenced for a study of CXCR3-negative and CXCR3-positive naive CD8 T cells. Findings of the study overall: Cryopreservation partially decreased CXCR3 expression, and most assays used fresh PBMCs.

Germline loops: CDR1 SQVTM, CDR2 ANQGSEA. This CDR3 has 13 residues. To note about this clonotype: Antigen specificity is unknown.

Per CD8+ T cell subset, triplicate sorts of 330,000 or so cells each were done. TRB cDNA libraries were made by UMI-labeled 5' RACE. TCRdb reprocessed the 5' RACE reads; each CDR3 protein has one entry and no DNA is given. This sample's table reports about 130,000 distinct CDR3 sequences. Sequencing used naive CXCR3- CD8+ T cells from blood. Subset reported: CD45RO-CCR7+CD27+CD95- naive CD8+ T cells lacking CXCR3 (TNR3-). The receptor comes from a human donor in good health. Some clones in this sample may be carry-over from other donors' samples. This chain uses TRBV29-1 with TRBJ2-7; with no DNA, the TCRdb D assignment of TRBD1 cannot be verified. The CDR3 spells CSVGTSDSYEQYF.